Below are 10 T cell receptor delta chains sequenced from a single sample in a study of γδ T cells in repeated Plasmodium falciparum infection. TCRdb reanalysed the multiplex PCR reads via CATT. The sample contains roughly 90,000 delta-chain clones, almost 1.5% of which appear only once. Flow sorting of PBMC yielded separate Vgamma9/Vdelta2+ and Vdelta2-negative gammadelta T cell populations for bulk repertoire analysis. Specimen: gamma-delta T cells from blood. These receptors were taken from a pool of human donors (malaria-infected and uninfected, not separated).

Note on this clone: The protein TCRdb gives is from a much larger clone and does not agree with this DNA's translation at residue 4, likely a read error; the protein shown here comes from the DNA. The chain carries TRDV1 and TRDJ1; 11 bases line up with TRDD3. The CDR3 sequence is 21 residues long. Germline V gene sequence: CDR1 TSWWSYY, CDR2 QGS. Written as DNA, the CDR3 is TGTGCTCTTAGGGAACCTGCGCCCCACTGGGGGATAATGCGCAACACCGATAAACTCATCTTT. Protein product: CALREPAPHWGIMRNTDKLIF.

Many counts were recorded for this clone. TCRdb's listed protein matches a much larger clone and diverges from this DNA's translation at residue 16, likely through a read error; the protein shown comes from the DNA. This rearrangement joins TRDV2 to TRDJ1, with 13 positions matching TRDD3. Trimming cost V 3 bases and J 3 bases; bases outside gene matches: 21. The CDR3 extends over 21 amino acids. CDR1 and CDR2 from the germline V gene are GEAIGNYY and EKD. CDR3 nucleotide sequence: TGTGCCTGTGACCCTGTACTGGGGGATACGCGCGTACAATCTTACGCCGATAAACTCATCTTT. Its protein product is CACDPVLGDTRVQSYADKLIF.

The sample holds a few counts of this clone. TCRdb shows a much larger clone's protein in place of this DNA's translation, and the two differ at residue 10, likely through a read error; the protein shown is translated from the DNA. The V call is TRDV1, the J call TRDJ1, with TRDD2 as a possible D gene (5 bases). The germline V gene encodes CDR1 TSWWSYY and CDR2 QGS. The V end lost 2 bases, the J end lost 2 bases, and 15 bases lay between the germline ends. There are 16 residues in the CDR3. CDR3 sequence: CALGESPSSFTDKLIF. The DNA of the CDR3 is TGTGCTCTTGGGGAATCACCTTCTTCGTTTACCGATAAACTCATCTTT.

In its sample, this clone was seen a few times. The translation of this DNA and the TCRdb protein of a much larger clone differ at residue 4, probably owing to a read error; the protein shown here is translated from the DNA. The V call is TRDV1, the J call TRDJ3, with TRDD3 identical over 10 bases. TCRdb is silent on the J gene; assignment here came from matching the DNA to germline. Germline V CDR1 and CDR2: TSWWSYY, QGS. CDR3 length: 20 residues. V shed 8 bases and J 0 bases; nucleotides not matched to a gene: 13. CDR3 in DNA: TGTGCTCTTAGGAAGGGAGTACTGGGGGATTACTCCTGGGACACCCGACAGATGTTTTTC. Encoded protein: CALRKGVLGDYSWDTRQMFF.

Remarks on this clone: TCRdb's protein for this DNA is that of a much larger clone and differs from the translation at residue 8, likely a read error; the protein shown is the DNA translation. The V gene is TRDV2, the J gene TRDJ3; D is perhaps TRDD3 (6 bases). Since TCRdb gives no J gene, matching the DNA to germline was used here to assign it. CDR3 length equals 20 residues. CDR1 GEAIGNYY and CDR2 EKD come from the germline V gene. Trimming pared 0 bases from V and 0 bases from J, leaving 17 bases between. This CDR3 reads CACDTGKPGGSSWDTRQMFF. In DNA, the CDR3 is TGTGCCTGTGACACCGGGAAACCGGGGGGAAGCTCCTGGGACACCCGACAGATGTTTTTC.

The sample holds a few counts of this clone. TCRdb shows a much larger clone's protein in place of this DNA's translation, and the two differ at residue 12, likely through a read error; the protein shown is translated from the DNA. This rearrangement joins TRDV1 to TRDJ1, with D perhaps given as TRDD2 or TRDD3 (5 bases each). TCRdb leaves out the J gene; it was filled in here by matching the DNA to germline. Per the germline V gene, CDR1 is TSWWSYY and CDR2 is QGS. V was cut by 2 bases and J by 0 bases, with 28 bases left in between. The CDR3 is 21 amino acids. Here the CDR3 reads CALGESLSYPFPGVYTDKLIF. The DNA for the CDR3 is TGTGCTCTTGGGGAATCGCTCTCCTATCCTTTCCCGGGGGTTTACACCGATAAACTCATCTTT.

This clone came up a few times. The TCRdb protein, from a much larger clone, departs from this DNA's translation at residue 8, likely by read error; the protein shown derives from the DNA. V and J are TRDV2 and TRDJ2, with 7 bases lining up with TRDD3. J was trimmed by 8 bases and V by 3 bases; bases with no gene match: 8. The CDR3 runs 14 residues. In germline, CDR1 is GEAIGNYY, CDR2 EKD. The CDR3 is CACDVLGNRAQLFF. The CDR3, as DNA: TGTGCCTGTGACGTACTGGGGAATCGGGCACAACTCTTCTTT.

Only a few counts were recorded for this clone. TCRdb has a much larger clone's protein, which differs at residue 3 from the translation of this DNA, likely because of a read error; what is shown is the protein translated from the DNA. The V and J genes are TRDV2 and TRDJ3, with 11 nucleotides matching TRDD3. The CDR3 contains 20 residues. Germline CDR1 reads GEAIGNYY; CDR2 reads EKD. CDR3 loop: CAYDSSWGIQSSWDTRQMFF. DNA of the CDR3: TGTGCCTATGACTCCTCCTGGGGGATACAAAGCTCCTGGGACACCCGACAGATGTTTTTC.

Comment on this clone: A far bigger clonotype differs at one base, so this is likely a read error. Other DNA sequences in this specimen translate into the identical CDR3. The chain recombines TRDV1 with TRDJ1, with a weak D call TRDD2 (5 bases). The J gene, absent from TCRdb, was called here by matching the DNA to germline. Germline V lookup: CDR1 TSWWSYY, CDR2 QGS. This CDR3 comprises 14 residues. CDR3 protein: CALGVPSWVYKLIF. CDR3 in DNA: TGTGCTCTAGGGGTCCCTTCGTGGGTCTATAAACTCATCTTT.

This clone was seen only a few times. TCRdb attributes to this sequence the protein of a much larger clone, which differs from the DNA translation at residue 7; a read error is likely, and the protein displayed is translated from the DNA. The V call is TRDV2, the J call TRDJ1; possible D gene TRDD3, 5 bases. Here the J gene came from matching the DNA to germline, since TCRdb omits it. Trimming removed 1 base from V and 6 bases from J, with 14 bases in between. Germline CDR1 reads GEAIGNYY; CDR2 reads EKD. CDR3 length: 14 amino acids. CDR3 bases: TGTGCCTGTGACACGCTGAGGGATCGGAATAAACTCATCTTT. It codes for CACDTLRDRNKLIF.